These T cell receptor beta chains were read from a single sample in a study of blood T cell repertoires in COVID-19. Here immunoSEQ multiplex PCR was the method, and the copy in TCRdb shows in-frame clones only, minus some. The table records about 350,000 clones, 88% of them present only once. The sample comprised PBMCs or T cells enriched from blood (not recorded which). These receptor sequences come from a woman in her thirties who had been exposed to COVID-19. Both conserved end residues are part of each CDR3. D genes are given only for firm matches. Clone size is given for some rows only: seen once, a few or many times, or a class if the clone is expanded.

cdr3_length	v_call	clone_size	j_call	d_call	cdr3_aa	cdr3_nt
15	TRBV5-8	.	TRBJ2-3	TRBD2	CASSLLAGGSDTQYF	TGTGCCAGCAGCTTGCTAGCGGGAGGTTCAGATACGCAGTATTTT
15	TRBV7-9	.	TRBJ1-1	.	CASTQLGTSNTEAFF	TGTGCCAGCACCCAGCTCGGGACTTCGAACACTGAAGCTTTCTTT
16	TRBV11-3	.	TRBJ1-4	TRBD1	CASSPLGQGGYEKLFF	TGTGCCAGCAGCCCCCTAGGACAGGGAGGTTATGAAAAACTGTTTTTT
20	TRBV5-4	.	TRBJ1-6	TRBD1	CASSLVGQGARGPYNSPLHF	TGTGCCAGCAGCTTGGTCGGCCAGGGGGCAAGAGGGCCTTATAATTCACCCCTCCACTTT
15	TRBV5-1	.	TRBJ2-7	.	CASTDARRGAYEQYF	TGCGCCAGCACCGACGCCCGGAGGGGCGCCTACGAGCAGTACTTC
14	TRBV5-5	few	TRBJ1-3	.	CASSSGVPGNTIYF	TGTGCCAGCAGCTCGGGTGTCCCTGGAAACACCATATATTTT
13	TRBV2	.	TRBJ1-1	.	CASSVSVNTEAFF	TGTGCCAGCAGTGTGTCGGTGAACACTGAAGCTTTCTTT
15	TRBV6-5	.	TRBJ2-2	TRBD1	CASSYGTGITGELFF	TGTGCCAGCAGTTACGGGACAGGGATTACCGGGGAGCTGTTTTTT
16	TRBV27	.	TRBJ1-6	.	CASSLSRGGGRSPLHF	TGTGCCAGCAGTTTATCTCGCGGGGGTGGTAGGTCACCCCTCCACTTT
13	TRBV12-3/TRBV12-4	.	TRBJ1-1	TRBD1	CASSPQGGTEAFF	TGTGCCAGCAGTCCGCAGGGGGGCACAGAAGCTTTCTTT
16	TRBV27	.	TRBJ2-1	.	CASIRTSGGTANEQFF	TGTGCCAGCATTCGTACCTCTGGGGGGACAGCAAATGAGCAGTTCTTC
14	TRBV7-8	.	TRBJ1-2	.	CASSLDPRAFGYTF	TGTGCCAGCAGCTTAGATCCCAGGGCGTTCGGCTACACCTTC
15	TRBV7-2	.	TRBJ2-5	TRBD2	CASSLASGSLGTQYF	TGTGCCAGCAGCTTAGCTAGCGGGAGTTTAGGGACCCAGTACTTC
15	TRBV19	.	TRBJ1-1	.	CASSIVTRGRDEAFF	TGTGCCAGTAGTATAGTGACCAGGGGCCGGGATGAAGCTTTCTTT
14	TRBV24-1	.	TRBJ1-5	.	CATSDLTDNQPQHF	TGTGCCACCAGTGATTTGACAGACAATCAGCCCCAGCATTTT
16	TRBV21-1	.	TRBJ1-6	.	CASSKAGGVINSPLHF	TGTGCCAGCAGCAAAGCGGGGGGGGTTATTAATTCACCCCTCCACTTT
14	TRBV28	.	TRBJ1-4	.	CASTLDSPNEKLFF	TGTGCCAGCACCCTCGACAGTCCTAATGAAAAACTGTTTTTT
13	TRBV12-3/TRBV12-4	.	TRBJ2-2	.	CASSLLQSGELFF	TGTGCCAGCAGTTTACTACAGTCCGGGGAGCTGTTTTTT
14	TRBV2	.	TRBJ2-3	TRBD2	CASRGTSGGDTQYF	TGTGCCAGCAGGGGGACTAGCGGGGGAGATACGCAGTATTTT
13	TRBV12-3/TRBV12-4	.	TRBJ1-5	TRBD1	CASSATGDQPQHF	TGTGCCAGCAGCGCGACAGGGGACCAGCCCCAGCATTTT
15	TRBV6-5	.	TRBJ1-2	.	CASSYGSLGGYGYTF	TGTGCCAGCAGTTACGGATCATTGGGAGGGTATGGCTACACCTTC
16	TRBV5-1	.	TRBJ2-5	.	CASSLDFGEGKETQYF	.
13	TRBV28	.	TRBJ1-1	TRBD1	CASKTGGATEAFF	TGTGCCAGCAAGACAGGGGGTGCCACTGAAGCTTTCTTT
17	TRBV7-6	once	TRBJ2-3	.	CASSWSAGSGSTDTQYF	TGTGCCAGCAGCTGGAGTGCCGGGAGCGGCAGCACAGATACGCAGTATTTT
18	TRBV18	.	TRBJ2-6	.	CASSPQAEGLGGANVLTF	TGTGCCAGCTCACCACAGGCGGAGGGGTTGGGAGGGGCCAACGTCCTGACTTTC
15	TRBV6-5	.	TRBJ2-3	.	CASSYSRGTSDTQYF	TGTGCCAGCAGTTACTCGAGAGGAACTTCAGATACGCAGTATTTT
15	TRBV30	.	TRBJ1-5	.	CAWSTRGGGNQPQHF	TGTGCCTGGAGTACCAGGGGCGGGGGAAATCAGCCCCAGCATTTT
15	TRBV27	few	TRBJ1-2	.	CASSPSDTPNYGYTF	TGTGCCAGCAGCCCGTCGGACACCCCTAACTATGGCTACACCTTC
13	TRBV6-5	few	TRBJ1-2	.	CATRGGFRYGYTF	TGTGCCACCCGGGGGGGTTTTCGGTATGGCTACACCTTC
11	TRBV5-1	.	TRBJ1-2	.	CASSPGSGYTF	TGCGCCAGCAGCCCGGGATCTGGCTACACCTTC
14	TRBV2	.	TRBJ2-5	.	CASSEAWTEETQYF	TGTGCCAGCAGTGAAGCGTGGACAGAAGAGACCCAGTACTTC
12	TRBV29-1	.	TRBJ2-2	.	CSIAGSAGELFF	TGCAGCATCGCAGGGTCCGCCGGGGAGCTGTTTTTT
16	TRBV21-1	.	TRBJ2-1	.	CASSKGPGGPINEQFF	TGTGCCAGCAGCAAAGGACCGGGAGGGCCAATAAATGAGCAGTTCTTC
15	TRBV2	.	TRBJ2-1	TRBD2	CASIAGTTLGGEQFF	TGTGCCAGCATCGCCGGGACTACCCTTGGCGGTGAGCAGTTCTTC
15	TRBV6-5	once	TRBJ2-2	TRBD2	CASSHPSGRVGELFF	TGTGCCAGCAGTCATCCGAGCGGGAGGGTCGGGGAGCTGTTTTTT
16	TRBV3-1/TRBV3-2	.	TRBJ2-1	TRBD1	CASSLRTGIGFNEQFF	TGTGCCAGCAGCCTACGGACAGGGATAGGATTCAATGAGCAGTTCTTC
14	TRBV12-5	.	TRBJ2-7	.	CASGLGRDGYEQYF	TGTGCTAGTGGTTTGGGCAGGGATGGCTACGAGCAGTACTTC
15	TRBV5-8	.	TRBJ1-5	TRBD1	CASSGTENSNQPQHF	TGTGCCAGCAGCGGGACAGAAAATAGCAATCAGCCCCAGCATTTT
14	TRBV7-8	few	TRBJ1-3	.	CASSQQGPGNTIYF	TGTGCCAGCAGCCAACAGGGTCCTGGAAACACCATATATTTT
17	TRBV9	once	TRBJ1-6	.	CASSADPTGLRVSPLHF	TGTGCCAGCAGCGCCGACCCGACTGGCTTGCGCGTCTCACCCCTCCACTTT
14	TRBV10-3	.	TRBJ2-7	TRBD1	CAIKGQGDSYEQYF	TGTGCCATCAAAGGACAGGGGGACTCCTACGAGCAGTACTTC
16	TRBV5-6	.	TRBJ1-5	.	CASSLEGGGGNQPQHF	TGTGCCAGCAGCTTAGAAGGGGGTGGAGGCAATCAGCCCCAGCATTTT
14	TRBV10-1	.	TRBJ2-3	TRBD2	CASSGSGATDTQYF	TGCGCCAGCAGTGGTAGCGGGGCCACAGATACGCAGTATTTT
13	TRBV2	.	TRBJ1-5	.	CASSGEANQPQHF	TGTGCCAGCAGCGGGGAGGCCAATCAGCCCCAGCATTTT
14	TRBV19	once	TRBJ2-3	.	CASSIAGAGDTQYF	TGTGCCAGTAGTATAGCGGGAGCGGGAGATACGCAGTATTTT
16	TRBV11-2	.	TRBJ2-1	.	CASSLGGRGTYNEQFF	TGTGCCAGCAGCCTCGGGGGTCGGGGGACCTACAATGAGCAGTTCTTC
17	TRBV6-1	few	TRBJ1-3	.	CASSEVIGAFSGNTIYF	TGTGCCAGCAGTGAAGTAATAGGGGCCTTCTCTGGAAACACCATATATTTT
15	TRBV4-2	.	TRBJ1-6	TRBD1	CASSQNRDRDSPLHF	TGTGCCAGCAGCCAAAACCGGGACAGGGACTCACCCCTCCACTTT
14	TRBV19	.	TRBJ2-3	TRBD2	CASSLASGKDTQYF	TGTGCCAGTAGTTTGGCTAGCGGGAAGGATACGCAGTATTTT
13	TRBV28	.	TRBJ2-5	.	CASNSAVRETQYF	TGTGCCAGCAACTCGGCGGTACGGGAGACCCAGTACTTC
15	TRBV19	once	TRBJ1-4	.	CASSIQGLTNEKLFF	TGTGCCAGTAGTATCCAGGGGCTCACTAATGAAAAACTGTTTTTT
16	TRBV9	.	TRBJ2-3	TRBD2	CASSAKAGGPADTQYF	TGTGCCAGCAGCGCAAAAGCGGGAGGGCCCGCAGATACGCAGTATTTT
16	TRBV9	.	TRBJ1-2	.	CASSVAPTAIAYGYTF	TGTGCCAGCAGCGTAGCCCCGACAGCGATAGCTTATGGCTACACCTTC
15	TRBV27	.	TRBJ2-1	TRBD1	CASSFTGGSYNEQFF	TGTGCCAGCAGTTTTACAGGGGGCTCTTACAATGAGCAGTTCTTC
13	TRBV3-1/TRBV3-2	.	TRBJ1-2	TRBD1	CASSPGQGYGYTF	TGTGCCAGCAGCCCGGGACAGGGGTATGGCTACACCTTC
12	TRBV7-9	.	TRBJ2-7	.	CASSKRAYEQYF	TGTGCCAGCAGCAAGAGGGCTTACGAGCAGTACTTC
18	TRBV9	.	TRBJ2-4	TRBD1	CASSVEDRGDLAKNIQYF	TGTGCCAGCAGCGTAGAAGACAGGGGAGATCTAGCCAAAAACATTCAGTACTTC